This T cell receptor (beta chain) was observed in a study of T cells in Graves' hyperthyroidism and ophthalmopathy. The CDR3 has 14 amino acids. CDR1 and CDR2 from the germline V gene are SGHVS and FNYEAQ. Findings and limits, study-wide: In the analysis, a 13 V-J model separated ophthalmopathy from stable hyperthyroidism.

Amplification of TCR beta CDR3 regions was performed using RNA transcripts as template. TCR CDR3 underwent first-round RT-PCR with the HTBI primer set. From the multiplex PCR reads, TCRdb called clonotypes with MiXCR, one entry per CDR3 protein. This sample carries around 540,000 distinct CDR3 sequences, around 45% of them seen once, and the ten largest clones take roughly 8.2%. A lack of ophthalmopathy progression within 18 months defined stable Graves' hyperthyroidism. This clonotype was seen a handful of times. The antigen is undetermined. One end of the junction varies from germline; a read error may be responsible.

Source material: peripheral blood or thyroid tissue (not recorded which). The chain combines TRBV7-6 with TRBJ2-5, with D unresolved. The receptor was derived from a woman aged 18-29 years with Graves' hyperthyroidism. The CDR3 protein is CASSQDLAAETQYF. CDR3 nucleotides: TGCGCCAGCAGCCAAGACTTGGCCGCAGAGACCCAGTACTTC.